This T cell receptor (beta chain) stems from a study of PD-L1 blockade in urothelial cancer. Libraries were prepared by immunoSEQ multiplex PCR; TCRdb keeps only in-frame clonotypes and omits some of them. Of more than 45,000 clones in the sample, around 87% were seen once. Time point specified: peripheral blood 6 weeks after treatment start. Enrolled patients showed locally advanced or metastatic urothelial carcinoma. This clonotype originated in a man in his 60s with urothelial cancer. The sample consisted of PBMCs, taken around atezolizumab (anti-PD-L1) treatment.

The CDR3 is CASSLAVGRGIYEQYF. The DNA for the CDR3 is TGCGCCAGCAGCTTGGCCGTGGGGCGCGGTATTTACGAGCAGTACTTC. The chain couples TRBV5-1 to TRBJ2-7, with D possibly being TRBD1 (5 bases). The germline V gene has CDR1 SGHRS and CDR2 YFSETQ. V lost 0 bases and J lost 4, with 17 bases in between. The CDR3 is 16 residues long.